This T cell receptor beta chain was captured by sequencing in a study of blood T cell repertoires in COVID-19. V dropped 5 bases and J dropped 4; count of bases not matched to a gene: 19. CDR1 WNHNN and CDR2 SYGVQD come from the germline V gene (reference sequence). CDR3 length: 19 amino acids. This clone showed up just once. Generated by immunoSEQ multiplex PCR, the TCRdb table keeps only in-frame clones and is missing some. In the table there are about 380,000 clones, roughly 91% of which are singletons. The sequencing input was PBMCs or T cells enriched from blood (not recorded which). The clonotype originates from a woman between 18 and 30 years old who had recovered from COVID-19. The chain employs TRBV10-1 and TRBJ2-2, with TRBD2 identical over 7 bases. The CDR3 bases are TGCGCCAGCAGTACTTCCGGGACGGTACGGGGGGACTTCACCGGGGAGCTGTTTTTT. This translates into CASSTSGTVRGDFTGELFF.